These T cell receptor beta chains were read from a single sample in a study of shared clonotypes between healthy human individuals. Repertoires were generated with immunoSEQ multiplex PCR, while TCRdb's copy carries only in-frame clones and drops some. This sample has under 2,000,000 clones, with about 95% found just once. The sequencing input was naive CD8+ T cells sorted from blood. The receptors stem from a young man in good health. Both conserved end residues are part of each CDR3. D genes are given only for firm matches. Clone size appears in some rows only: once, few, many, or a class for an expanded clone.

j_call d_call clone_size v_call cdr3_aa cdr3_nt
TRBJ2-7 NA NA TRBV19 CASSMVYEQYF TGTGCCAGTAGTATGGTCTACGAGCAGTACTTC
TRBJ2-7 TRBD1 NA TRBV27 CASSSGQGVYEQYF TGTGCCAGCAGTTCGGGACAGGGGGTTTACGAGCAGTACTTC
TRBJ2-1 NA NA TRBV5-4 CASRRWGGDGYNEQFF TGTGCCAGCAGGCGGTGGGGAGGTGACGGCTACAATGAGCAGTTCTTC
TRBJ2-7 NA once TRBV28 CASSLASGFSYEQYF TGTGCCAGCAGTTTGGCCTCTGGGTTCTCCTACGAGCAGTACTTC
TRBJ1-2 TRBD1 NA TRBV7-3 CASSFHRKRGQASNYGYTF TGTGCCAGCAGCTTCCACCGAAAACGAGGACAGGCATCTAACTATGGCTACACCTTC
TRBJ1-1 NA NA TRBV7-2 CASSLVGGGTNTEAFF TGTGCCAGCAGCTTAGTGGGCGGAGGGACGAACACTGAAGCTTTCTTT
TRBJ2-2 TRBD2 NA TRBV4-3 CASSQDPGTSENTGELFF TGCGCCAGCAGCCAAGATCCGGGGACTAGCGAAAACACCGGGGAGCTGTTTTTT
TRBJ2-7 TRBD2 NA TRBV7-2 CASSRLSGKYEQYF TGTGCCAGCAGCCGTCTTAGCGGGAAGTACGAGCAGTACTTC
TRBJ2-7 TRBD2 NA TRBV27 CASSLGGTGYEQYF TGTGCCAGCAGTTTGGGGGGGACTGGCTACGAGCAGTACTTC
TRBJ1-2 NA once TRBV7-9 CASSLAGYETYGYTF TGTGCCAGCAGCTTAGCTGGGTACGAAACCTATGGCTACACCTTC
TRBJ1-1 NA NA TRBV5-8 CASSRTYREGTEAFF TGTGCCAGCAGCCGAACCTACAGGGAGGGCACTGAAGCTTTCTTT
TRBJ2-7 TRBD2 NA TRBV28 CASSSQTTSGLSYEQYF TGTGCCAGCAGTTCTCAGACTACTAGCGGCCTCTCCTACGAGCAGTACTTC
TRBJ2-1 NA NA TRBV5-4 CASSFLGEQFF TGTGCCAGCAGCTTTCTAGGGGAGCAGTTCTTC
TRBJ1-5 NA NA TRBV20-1 CSARDGQPQHF TGCAGTGCTAGAGACGGGCAGCCCCAGCATTTT
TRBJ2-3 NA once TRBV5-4 CASSPDSPSDTQYF TGTGCCAGCAGCCCGGACTCACCTTCAGATACGCAGTATTTT
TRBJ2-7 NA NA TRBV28 CATRDPSGYEQYF TGTGCCACCCGGGACCCATCGGGCTACGAGCAGTACTTC
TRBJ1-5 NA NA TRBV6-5 CASTEGSNQPQHF TGTGCCAGCACCGAGGGAAGCAATCAGCCCCAGCATTTT
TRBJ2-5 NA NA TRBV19 CASSIGQGETQYF TGTGCCAGTAGTATCGGTCAGGGAGAGACCCAGTACTTC
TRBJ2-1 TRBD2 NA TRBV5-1 CASAGTSGYNEQFF TGCGCCAGCGCCGGGACTAGCGGTTACAATGAGCAGTTCTTC
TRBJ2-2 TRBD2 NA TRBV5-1 CASSLYSGGARGAGELFF TGCGCCAGCAGCCTCTACAGCGGGGGCGCCCGGGGGGCCGGGGAGCTGTTTTTT
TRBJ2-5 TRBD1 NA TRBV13 CASRMTGGSETQYF TGTGCCAGCCGAATGACAGGGGGATCGGAGACCCAGTACTTC
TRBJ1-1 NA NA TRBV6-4 CASSPSGANTEAFF TGTGCCAGCAGTCCCTCGGGAGCGAACACTGAAGCTTTCTTT
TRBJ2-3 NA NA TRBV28 CASIPHTIERDLVISDTQYF TGTGCCAGCATACCTCATACAATTGAGAGGGACCTCGTGATCTCAGATACGCAGTATTTT
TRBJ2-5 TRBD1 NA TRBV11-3 CASSSPDRGYETQYF TGTGCCAGCAGCTCCCCGGACAGGGGTTATGAGACCCAGTACTTC
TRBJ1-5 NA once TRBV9 CASSRHENQPQHF TGTGCCAGCAGCCGACATGAAAATCAGCCCCAGCATTTT
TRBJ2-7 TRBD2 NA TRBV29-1 CSVWWDGLDEQYF TGCAGCGTTTGGTGGGACGGACTAGACGAGCAGTACTTC
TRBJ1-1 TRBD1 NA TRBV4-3 CASSQDFDRVNTEAFF TGCGCCAGCAGCCAAGATTTCGACAGGGTGAACACTGAAGCTTTCTTT
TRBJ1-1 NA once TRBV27 CASSFGGRTEAFF TGTGCCAGCAGTTTTGGGGGCCGCACTGAAGCTTTCTTT
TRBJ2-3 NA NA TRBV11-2 CASNIPGVSTDTQYF TGTGCCAGCAACATACCCGGAGTAAGCACAGATACGCAGTATTTT
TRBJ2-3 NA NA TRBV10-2 CASRWTDTQYF TGCGCCAGCAGGTGGACAGATACGCAGTATTTT
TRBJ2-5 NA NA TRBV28 CASSRGWEETQYF TGTGCCAGCAGTCGTGGCTGGGAGGAGACCCAGTACTTC
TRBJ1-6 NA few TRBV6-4 CASSDPGNNSPLHF TGTGCCAGCAGTGACCCCGGGAATAATTCACCCCTCCACTTT
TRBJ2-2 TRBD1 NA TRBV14 CASSPWTGPLFF TGTGCCAGCAGCCCCTGGACAGGGCCGCTGTTTTTT
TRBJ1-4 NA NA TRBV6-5 CASSPDGSTNEKLFF TGTGCCAGCAGCCCCGACGGTTCAACTAATGAAAAACTGTTTTTT
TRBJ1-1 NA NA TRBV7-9 CASILVGNTEAFF TGTGCCAGCATCCTAGTGGGGAACACTGAAGCTTTCTTT